The 18 T cell receptor beta chains listed next were all sequenced from one sample in a study of T cells in Graves' hyperthyroidism and ophthalmopathy. Amplified regions were TCR beta CDR3 sequences from RNA transcripts. An initial round of RT-PCR targeting the TCR CDR3 relied on the HTBI primer set. TCRdb passed the multiplex PCR reads through MiXCR, listing each CDR3 protein once. The repertoire has hundreds of thousands of distinct CDR3 sequences, about 38% of them found once; the top ten carry 7% to 10%. The sample consisted of blood. The receptors derive from a man aged 18 to 29 with Graves' hyperthyroidism.

This clonotype was detected a few times. The chain combines TRBV12-3 or TRBV12-4 with TRBJ1-1; D not resolved. The CDR3 sequence is 12 residues long. Trimming left V 7 bases short and J 2 bases short, with 8 bases between. CDR3 sequence (DNA): TGTGCCAGCAACTACGGCAACACTGAAGCTTTCTTT. Translating it yields CASNYGNTEAFF.

On this clonotype: Being one base from a much bigger clone, this may be a read error. The chain carries TRBV7-6 and TRBJ1-1; tentatively, D is TRBD1 (5 bases). The length of the CDR3 is 15 residues. Germline values: CDR1 SGHVS, CDR2 FNYEAQ. Written as DNA, the CDR3 is TGTGCCGGCAGCTTGGGGCCCTCGGGAGGCACTGAAGCTTTCTTT. It is translated as CAGSLGPSGGTEAFF.

A remark on this clonotype: The conserved final phenylalanine or tryptophan is absent from the CDR3, which likely points to a read error. The DNA is omitted, as the CDR3 cannot be located on it reliably, and the CDR3 follows TCRdb's listing. The chain links TRBV29-1 to TRBJ1-1. Germline loops: CDR1 SQVTM, CDR2 ANQGSEA. Including both end residues, the CDR3 is 9 amino acids long. CDR3 in amino acids: CSVGPRLNY.

This clonotype was detected once. The chain combines TRBV4-1 with TRBJ1-5; D gene ambiguous. Germline lookup yields CDR1 MGHRA and CDR2 YSYEKL. The length of the CDR3 is 14 residues. V dropped 4 bases and J dropped 3 bases, with 10 bases sitting between them. DNA for the CDR3: TGCGCCAGCAGCCTAACAGCTTTCAATCAGCCCCAGCATTTT. This gives the protein CASSLTAFNQPQHF.

In regard to this clonotype: A read error is possible here, since a much larger clone lies one base away. The rearrangement uses TRBV10-3 and TRBJ2-7; 7 bases agree with TRBD2. V lost 10 bases to trimming and J lost 3 bases; unmatched junction nucleotides: 15. The germline V gene has CDR1 ENHRY and CDR2 SYGVKD. CDR3 size: 15 residues. CDR3 DNA: TGTGCCAACCCGGCCCCAATAAGGGACTACTACGAGCAGTACTTC. Protein: CANPAPIRDYYEQYF.

This rearrangement joins TRBV5-1 to TRBJ2-5; D unresolved. The germline V gene has CDR1 SGHRS and CDR2 YFSETQ. The CDR3 extends over 17 amino acids. Trimming removed 2 bases at V and 5 bases at J, with 22 bases between. The CDR3 sequence is CASSFGKGGVWQETQYF. As DNA, the CDR3 is TGCGCCAGCAGCTTTGGAAAAGGTGGAGTGTGGCAGGAGACCCAGTACTTC.

This chain connects TRBV24-1 to TRBJ2-2; 7 nucleotides agree with TRBD2. V shed 6 bases and J 0 bases; nucleotides not matched to a gene: 9. In germline, CDR1 is KGHDR, CDR2 SFDVKD. The CDR3 extends over 17 amino acids. The CDR3 DNA is TGTGCCACCAGTAGTATTCTTGGACTAGCGAACACCGGGGAGCTGTTTTTT. Translating it yields CATSSILGLANTGELFF.

This clonotype was picked up a small number of times. The chain employs TRBV24-1 and TRBJ2-5; 14 bases fit TRBD2. Germline CDR1 reads KGHDR; CDR2 reads SFDVKD. The CDR3 sequence is 18 residues long. J lost 5 bases, V lost 3 bases, and 10 bases had no gene match. CDR3 loop: CATSDGGLAGVYVETQYF. DNA of the CDR3: TGTGCCACCAGTGATGGGGGACTAGCGGGGGTGTACGTTGAGACCCAGTACTTC.

This rearrangement joins TRBV2 to TRBJ1-1; D is unresolved. Germline loops: CDR1 SNHLY, CDR2 FYNNEI. The CDR3 loop spans 13 amino acids. In DNA form, the CDR3 reads TGTGCTTTCAGGCCGGGTTCCAGCTCTGAAGCTTTCTTT. As protein: CAFRPGSSSEAFF.

Details on this clonotype: Given a much more abundant clone one base away, this may be a read error. The genes are TRBV2 and TRBJ2-5; D is undetermined. The CDR3 has 14 residues. Germline CDR1 SNHLY, CDR2 FYNNEI. The V gene lost 5 bases and the J gene lost 4 bases, with 14 bases spanning the gap. This CDR3 reads CASSKSTGVETQYF. CDR3 bases: TGTGCCAGCAGTAAATCGACTGGCGTAGAGACCCAGTACTTC.

The rearrangement uses TRBV10-3 and TRBJ1-2, with D perhaps TRBD1 (5 bases). The CDR3 is made up of 13 amino acids. Trimming removed 2 bases from V and 4 bases from J, with 8 bases in between. Germline-derived CDR1 and CDR2 are ENHRY and SYGVKD. CDR3 nucleotides: TGTGCCATCAGTGAGGGGACGACCTATGGCTACACCTTC. Amino acids: CAISEGTTYGYTF.

The rearrangement links TRBV10-3 to TRBJ1-2, with 7 bases lining up with TRBD1. Germline V CDR1 and CDR2: ENHRY, SYGVKD. CDR3 length equals 14 residues. V dropped 7 bases and J dropped 8; count of bases not matched to a gene: 13. The CDR3 bases are TGTGCCATCACCCCCGACAGGGCCATGTTGGGCTACACCTTC. Translating it yields CAITPDRAMLGYTF.

V usage is TRBV2 and J usage is TRBJ2-7, with 13 bases aligning to TRBD2. Germline V gene lookup returns CDR1 SNHLY and CDR2 FYNNEI. The CDR3 is made up of 15 amino acids. Germline trimming cut 3 bases from V and 5 bases from J; bases unmatched to any gene: 4. Here the CDR3 DNA reads TGTGCCAGCAGTGAGAGGACTAGCGGGAGCAACGAGCAGTACTTC. Residues: CASSERTSGSNEQYF.

The CDR3 bases are TGTGCCAGCAACTTTGACAGGGGAAGCACTGAAGCTTTCTTT. It specifies CASNFDRGSTEAFF. V usage is TRBV25-1 and J usage is TRBJ1-1; 8 nucleotides align to TRBD1. V shed 7 bases and J 4 bases; nucleotides not matched to a gene: 8. Looked up from germline, CDR1 is MGHDK and CDR2 is SYGVNS. This CDR3 region has 14 residues.

The gene calls are TRBV7-9 and TRBJ1-4; the match to TRBD1 covers 7 bases. V lost 5 bases to trimming and J lost 6 bases; unmatched junction nucleotides: 9. Germline V gene data show CDR1 as SEHNR and CDR2 as FQNEAQ (reference sequence). The CDR3 extends over 15 amino acids. CDR3: CASSLNLGTDEKLFF. The CDR3 region has the DNA TGTGCCAGCAGCCTCAACCTCGGGACAGATGAAAAACTGTTTTTT. Full variable domain (outside the CDR3, taken from reference TRBV7-9 and TRBJ1-4): DTGVSQNPRHKITKRGQNVTFRCDPISEHNRLYWYRQTLGQGPEFLTYFQNEAQLEKSRLLSDRFSAERPKGSFSTLEIQRTEQGDSAMYLCASSLNLGTDEKLFFGSGTQLSVL.

Here the CDR3 DNA reads TGTGCCAGCAGTTCCGGAGTAGTAGTTCAGCCCCAGCATTTT. Encoded protein: CASSSGVVVQPQHF. The rearrangement links TRBV12-3 or TRBV12-4 to TRBJ1-5; D gene uncertain. The CDR3 runs to 14 residues. The germline V and J ends were trimmed by 4 bases and 6 bases, with 13 bases remaining between them.

The chain has TRBV5-1 and TRBJ1-1; possibly TRBD1 for D (6 bases). CDR3 length equals 15 residues. Per the germline V gene, CDR1 is SGHRS and CDR2 is YFSETQ. The ends were cut back, 2 bases at V and 1 base at J, with 12 bases in the middle. CDR3 amino acids: CASSFAGAPNTEAFF. The CDR3 DNA follows: TGCGCCAGCAGCTTTGCAGGGGCCCCGAACACTGAAGCTTTCTTT.

This clonotype was observed a few times. The J gene is TRBJ2-7, the V gene TRBV7-2; D uncertain. CDR1 is SGHTA, CDR2 FQGNSA, per germline. Trimming left V 5 bases short and J 3 bases short, with 14 bases between. The CDR3 consists of 14 residues. CDR3 in amino acids: CASSLMPDGYEQYF. The CDR3 DNA sequence: TGTGCCAGCAGCCTAATGCCTGACGGCTACGAGCAGTACTTC.